Each of the 17 T cell receptor beta chains below was sequenced from the same sample in a study of a mutant IDH1 vaccine in newly diagnosed glioma. The repertoire was sequenced with immunoSEQ multiplex PCR; TCRdb's copy has only in-frame clones and lacks some. This sample carries 75,000 to 100,000 clones, approximately 90% of them seen once, and the ten largest clones take under 0.65%. Time point meaning: baseline, week 1 (first vaccination visit). Regarding treatment: pre-vaccination baseline after standard-of-care therapy. The sample here was PBMCs, taken from a glioma patient treated with radiotherapy, temozolomide or both. These receptors all come from a woman aged 45-65 years with glioma.

The chain recombines TRBV10-3 with TRBJ2-3; D unclear. This CDR3 spans 15 amino acids. The V end was cut by 0 bases, the J end by 2 bases, with 9 bases between. The germline CDR1 and CDR2 sequences are ENHRY and SYGVKD. CDR3 loop: CAISESKRATDTQYF. CDR3 sequence (DNA): TGTGCCATCAGTGAGTCGAAAAGAGCCACAGATACGCAGTATTTT.

The rearrangement uses TRBV9 and TRBJ2-7; TRBD1 matches 9 bases. The CDR3 is 15 amino acids. V lost 3 bases to trimming and J lost 0 bases; unmatched junction nucleotides: 4. Germline CDR1 is SGDLS and CDR2 is YYNGEE. The DNA for the CDR3 is TGTGCCAGCAGCGGACAGGGGGGTAGCTCCTACGAGCAGTACTTC. It yields the protein CASSGQGGSSYEQYF.

This sequence joins TRBV28 and TRBJ1-2; tentative D call: TRBD1 (5 bases). In germline, CDR1 is MDHEN, CDR2 SYDVKM. The CDR3 extends over 15 amino acids. V was trimmed by 7 bases and J by 1 base, leaving 16 bases between them. The CDR3 loop is CASTGANSNNYGYTF. DNA of the CDR3: TGTGCCAGCACCGGGGCCAACTCAAATAACTATGGCTACACCTTC.

The J gene is TRBJ2-7, the V gene TRBV7-8, with 8 bases identical to TRBD2. The length of the CDR3 is 18 residues. From germline, CDR1 is SGHVS and CDR2 FQNEAQ. V was pared by 5 bases and J by 2 bases, with 17 bases of the junction left unmatched. The CDR3 region is CASSLYGLASAGPYEQYF. In nucleotides, the CDR3 is TGTGCCAGCAGCCTCTACGGACTAGCTTCGGCCGGTCCCTACGAGCAGTACTTC.

This CDR3 reads CASSLGGGTPFEQYF. CDR3 DNA: TGTGCCAGCAGCTTGGGGGGAGGGACCCCTTTCGAGCAGTACTTC. The chain carries TRBV13 and TRBJ2-7, with TRBD2 identical over 7 bases. There are 15 residues in the CDR3. The V and J ends lost 3 bases and 6 bases, in that order; junction bases with no gene match: 11. Germline assignment: CDR1 PRHDT and CDR2 FYEKMQ (reference sequence).

The chain has TRBV6-5 and TRBJ2-7, with D maybe TRBD1 (6 bases). V lost 2 bases, J lost 2 bases, and 10 bases lay in between. Germline V CDR1 and CDR2: MNHEY, SVGAGI. This CDR3 comprises 14 residues. This CDR3 is CASSYDRTAYEQYF. The DNA of the CDR3 is TGTGCCAGCAGTTACGACAGGACAGCCTACGAGCAGTACTTC.

The table lists this clone with a count of one. The chain couples TRBV7-6 to TRBJ1-2; possibly TRBD1 for D (5 bases). This CDR3 has 14 residues. CDR1 and CDR2 (germline): SGHVS, FNYEAQ. V lost 5 bases, J lost 8 bases, and 18 bases lay in between. Here the CDR3 reads CASSPDARGQGYTF. In DNA, the CDR3 is TGTGCCAGCAGCCCAGACGCTAGGGGCCAGGGCTACACCTTC.

V and J are TRBV6-1 and TRBJ2-7; 7 positions match TRBD1. The germline V gene encodes CDR1 MNHNS and CDR2 SASEGT. J was trimmed by 0 bases and V by 7 bases; bases with no gene match: 9. The length of the CDR3 is 15 residues. The CDR3 region is CASTVNRGSSYEQYF. As DNA, the CDR3 is TGTGCCAGCACGGTCAACAGGGGAAGCTCCTACGAGCAGTACTTC.

The chain has TRBV6-1 and TRBJ2-1; TRBD2 matches 7 bases. Germline assignment: CDR1 MNHNS and CDR2 SASEGT. There are 19 residues in the CDR3. Trimming removed 4 bases from V and 2 bases from J; junction bases left unmatched: 17. The CDR3 DNA follows: TGTGCCAGCAGTGGGTTGAGGGGAGGGCCCATCAACACCTACAATGAGCAGTTCTTC. It translates to CASSGLRGGPINTYNEQFF.

This chain links TRBV15 with TRBJ2-3, with D possibly being TRBD1 or TRBD2 (6 bases each). Germline CDR1 reads LNHNV; CDR2 reads YYDKDF (reference sequence). The CDR3 has 17 residues. Trimming cost V 2 bases and J 2 bases, with 17 bases left between them. The CDR3 DNA follows: TGTGCCACCAGCAGATCACGAGGGGGGCAGACCACAGATACGCAGTATTTT. This translates into CATSRSRGGQTTDTQYF.

The chain employs TRBV5-4 and TRBJ2-3; maybe TRBD1 (6 bases). The germline gives CDR1 SGHNT, CDR2 YYREEE (reference sequence). The CDR3 totals 12 residues. V was shortened by 4 bases and J by 5 bases, with 8 bases between the two germline ends. CDR3 DNA: TGTGCCAGCAGCCGGACAGTAGATACGCAGTATTTT. It is translated as CASSRTVDTQYF.

This clone was detected only a few times. V usage is TRBV5-1 and J usage is TRBJ2-3; no reliable D call. The V gene lost 4 bases and the J gene lost 2 bases, with 8 bases spanning the gap. The CDR3 covers 13 residues. Germline CDR1 reads SGHRS; CDR2 reads YFSETQ. The CDR3 region has the DNA TGCGCCAGCAGCCGCCCCCCCACAGATACGCAGTATTTT. Translated, it gives CASSRPPTDTQYF.

This clone was picked up a small number of times. The chain has TRBV28 and TRBJ2-1, with 11 nucleotides matching TRBD1. With V trimmed by 6 bases and J by 2 bases, 6 bases remained unmatched. Germline CDR1 reads MDHEN; CDR2 reads SYDVKM. CDR3 length equals 16 residues. CDR3 DNA sequence: TGTGCCAGCAGCTCTCCGGGACAGGGGGCCTACAATGAGCAGTTCTTC. It encodes CASSSPGQGAYNEQFF.

V usage is TRBV29-1 and J usage is TRBJ2-4, with 10 nucleotides matching TRBD1. This CDR3 is built from 15 residues. The V and J ends lost 6 bases and 6 bases, in that order; junction bases with no gene match: 11. In germline, CDR1 is SQVTM, CDR2 ANQGSEA. The CDR3 reads CSVGTGATASNIQYF. Here the CDR3 DNA reads TGCAGCGTGGGGACAGGGGCTACCGCCTCAAACATTCAGTACTTC.

The chain links TRBV27 to TRBJ2-3; D remains ambiguous. Germline V gene data show CDR1 as MNHEY and CDR2 as SMNVEV (reference sequence). Trimming shortened V by 6 bases and J by 1 base, and 5 bases separated the two germline ends. The CDR3 runs to 12 residues. CDR3 protein: CASRAGTDTQYF. The CDR3 nucleotides read TGTGCCAGCAGGGCAGGCACAGATACGCAGTATTTT.

The chain links TRBV18 to TRBJ2-7; no clear D. Trimming removed 3 bases at V and 2 bases at J, with 8 bases between. The germline V gene has CDR1 KGHSH and CDR2 LQKENI. The CDR3 runs 13 residues. CDR3 coding DNA: TGTGCCAGCTCACCCTCTATAACCTACGAGCAGTACTTC. Amino acid sequence: CASSPSITYEQYF. Supplemented by reference TRBV18 and TRBJ2-7, the full variable domain reads NAGVMQNPRHLVRRRGQEARLRCSPMKGHSHVYWYRQLPEEGLKFMVYLQKENIIDESGMPKERFSAEFPKEGPSILRIQQVVRGDSAAYFCASSPSITYEQYFGPGTRLTVT.

This clone was seen just once. The same CDR3 is also encoded by other DNA sequences in this sample. The rearrangement uses TRBV4-2 and TRBJ1-6, with a weak D call TRBD1 (5 bases). Trimming cost V 0 bases and J 13 bases, with 19 bases left between them. CDR1 and CDR2 from the germline V gene are LGHNA and YNFKEQ. The CDR3 sequence is 16 residues long. The CDR3 DNA is TGTGCCAGCAGCCAAGATGGGGGGGGAAGTAGTTCGCCCCTCCACTTT. Amino acid sequence: CASSQDGGGSSSPLHF.